This T cell receptor (beta chain) was identified during a study of cytomegalovirus exposure and HLA in healthy donors. V lost 3 bases, J lost 0 bases, and 12 bases lay in between. Germline lookup yields CDR1 SGHTA and CDR2 FQGTGA. The CDR3 covers 16 residues. Primers for the PCR totalled 60 Vbeta and 13 Jbeta. Using immunoSEQ multiplex PCR, the repertoire was profiled, and TCRdb retains in-frame clones only, with some absent. The sample gives around 100,000 clones, 75% to 85% of which show up once; 10% is in the top ten. The source material was PBMCs. This clonotype originated in a woman under 30 in good health and CMV-seropositive. This chain uses TRBV7-3 with TRBJ2-1, with D perhaps TRBD2 (5 bases). The CDR3 protein is CASSFMASSSYNEQFF. CDR3 DNA: TGTGCCAGCAGCTTTATGGCTAGCAGCTCCTACAATGAGCAGTTCTTC.